This record concerns one T cell receptor beta chain sequence. As yet, its antigen is unknown. This sample was taken from a study of Ad26.COV2.S vaccination and SARS-CoV-2 variants. V dropped 3 bases and J dropped 4; count of bases not matched to a gene: 9. The CDR3 extends over 16 amino acids. CDR1 is SGHTS, CDR2 YDEGEE, per germline. Study-wide results and caveats: Compared with placebo recipients, vaccine recipients had higher spike-specific TCR breadth.

Treatment denoted: about 20 received Ad26.COV2.S at low or high dose, single or two shots; roughly five received placebo; per-sample allocation not given. Day 63 following the first vaccine or placebo injection was when the samples were taken. The repertoire was sequenced with immunoSEQ multiplex PCR; TCRdb's copy has only in-frame clones and lacks some. The sample shows 430,000 or so clones, 85% to 90% of them seen only once. The chain couples TRBV5-8 to TRBJ2-3; 9 nucleotides line up with TRBD1. The receptor's source is a person between 18 and 59 years old who received the Ad26.COV2.S COVID-19 vaccine or a placebo. Specimen: peripheral blood, collected in a trial of Ad26.COV2.S vaccine versus placebo. The CDR3 here is CASSSPGDRAPDTQYF. As DNA, the CDR3 is TGTGCCAGCAGCTCCCCCGGGGACAGGGCCCCAGATACGCAGTATTTT.